The 9 T cell receptor beta chains below were found in one sample sequenced in a study of OX40 agonist ivuxolimab in advanced cancers. Assay: immunoSEQ multiplex PCR; the TCRdb copy retains only in-frame clones and omits some. This table holds approximately 79,000 clones, around 86% found once. This sample comprised CD4+ or CD8+ T cells sorted from blood, obtained in a trial of the OX40 agonist ivuxolimab. The receptors were sampled from an adult with an advanced solid tumor such as melanoma, head and neck, liver or kidney cancer.

V gene TRBV5-1 combines with J gene TRBJ2-2; 11 bases align to TRBD2. From germline, CDR1 is SGHRS and CDR2 YFSETQ. The CDR3 sequence is 16 residues long. V lost 4 bases to trimming and J lost 1 base; unmatched junction nucleotides: 3. The CDR3 loop reads CASSPGTSGNTGELFF. The CDR3 nucleotides read TGCGCCAGCAGCCCGGGGACTAGCGGGAACACCGGGGAGCTGTTTTTT.

J is TRBJ2-2 and V is TRBV7-6, with 7 bases identical to TRBD1. Unmatched junction bases numbered 2, after V lost 1 base and J lost 0 bases. This CDR3 has 16 residues. Germline CDR1 reads SGHVS; CDR2 reads FNYEAQ. The CDR3 nucleotides are TGTGCCAGCAGCTTAGGAGACAGGGCGAACACCGGGGAGCTGTTTTTT. Translating it yields CASSLGDRANTGELFF.

This chain connects TRBV2 to TRBJ1-6; D perhaps matches TRBD1 (5 bases). Trimming removed 3 bases at V and 6 bases at J, with 21 bases between. Germline CDR1 reads SNHLY; CDR2 reads FYNNEI. The CDR3 contains 18 residues. The CDR3 reads CASSDDGIGEFTNSPLHF. CDR3 sequence (DNA): TGTGCCAGCAGTGACGACGGGATAGGGGAATTTACTAATTCACCCCTCCACTTT.

This rearrangement joins TRBV27 to TRBJ2-7; 8 nucleotides align to TRBD2. Germline CDR1 and CDR2: MNHEY and SMNVEV (reference sequence). The ends lost 6 bases at V and 5 bases at J; junction bases unmatched: 6. The CDR3 is 13 residues long. This CDR3 reads CASRQAGDHEQYF. CDR3 sequence (DNA): TGTGCCAGCAGGCAAGCGGGAGACCACGAGCAGTACTTC.

The J gene is TRBJ1-2, the V gene TRBV30; D is unclear. Trimming cost V 2 bases and J 6 bases, with 10 bases left between them. Looked up from germline, CDR1 is GTSNPN and CDR2 is SVGIG (reference sequence). CDR3 length: 12 residues. The CDR3 region is CAWSRQVNGYTF. The CDR3 nucleotides read TGTGCCTGGAGTAGGCAAGTTAATGGCTACACCTTC.

This chain uses TRBV7-9 with TRBJ1-1; D unclear. The CDR3 contains 14 residues. Trimming removed 11 bases from V and 2 bases from J, with 18 bases in between. CDR1 is SEHNR, CDR2 FQNEAQ, per germline (reference sequence). The CDR3 nucleotides are TGTGCCTCGAGGGCCACTACTGATAACACTGAAGCTTTCTTT. As protein: CASRATTDNTEAFF. Using reference TRBV7-9 and TRBJ1-1 for the parts outside the CDR3, the full variable domain is DTGVSQNPRHKITKRGQNVTFRCDPISEHNRLYWYRQTLGQGPEFLTYFQNEAQLEKSRLLSDRFSAERPKGSFSTLEIQRTEQGDSAMYLCASRATTDNTEAFFGQGTRLTVV.

This chain connects TRBV2 to TRBJ2-5; D is perhaps TRBD1 or TRBD2 (6 bases each). Matching the DNA end better, TRBJ2-7 makes the J call doubtful. The CDR3 runs to 14 residues. Per the germline V gene, CDR1 is SNHLY and CDR2 is FYNNEI. In DNA, the CDR3 is TGTGCCAGCAGTGGTCTCGGAGGGGGGTACGAGCAGTACTTC. Its translation is CASSGLGGGYEQYF.

The rearrangement uses TRBV6-6 and TRBJ1-2, with 8 bases matching TRBD1. Germline assignment: CDR1 MNHNY and CDR2 SVGAGI (reference sequence). After removal of 6 bases from V and 8 bases from J, the junction contained 5 bases not matched to a gene. This CDR3 spans 12 amino acids. This CDR3 reads CASSTGGRGYTF. The CDR3 DNA sequence: TGTGCCAGCAGCACAGGGGGACGGGGCTACACCTTC.

The V call is TRBV7-9, the J call TRBJ2-5; 8 bases fit TRBD1. V dropped 5 bases and J dropped 3; count of bases not matched to a gene: 5. This CDR3 is 14 amino acids long. The germline V gene encodes CDR1 SEHNR and CDR2 FQNEAQ (reference sequence). The CDR3 region is CASSQNRGEETQYF. The CDR3 nucleotides are TGTGCCAGCAGCCAAAACAGGGGGGAAGAGACCCAGTACTTC.